Each of the 29 T cell receptor beta chains below was sequenced from the same sample in a study of OX40 agonist ivuxolimab in advanced cancers. Produced via immunoSEQ multiplex PCR; TCRdb's table is partial and in-frame only. This table holds 73,000 or so clones, roughly 92% found once. The sample in question was CD4+ or CD8+ T cells sorted from blood, obtained in a trial of the OX40 agonist ivuxolimab. Every receptor here comes from an adult with an advanced solid tumor such as melanoma, head and neck, liver or kidney cancer.

The chain combines TRBV25-1 with TRBJ2-7; 9 bases match TRBD2. With 2 bases clipped from V and 0 bases from J, the junction kept 2 bases outside the gene matches. The germline V gene encodes CDR1 MGHDK and CDR2 SYGVNS. The CDR3 covers 15 residues. CDR3 in DNA: TGTGCCAGCAGTGAAGGACTAGCGAACTCCTACGAGCAGTACTTC. Its protein is CASSEGLANSYEQYF.

This chain joins TRBV10-2 and TRBJ2-1; 11 nucleotides match TRBD2. Germline CDR1 and CDR2: WSHSY and SAAADI. This CDR3 is 15 amino acids long. The junction had 4 bases not matched to a gene; V was cut back by 6 bases and J by 3 bases. CDR3 region: CASSTGTSGYNEQFF. The CDR3 DNA follows: TGCGCCAGCAGCACCGGGACTAGCGGCTACAATGAGCAGTTCTTC.

CDR3 loop: CASSGGTSYSNQPQHF. The CDR3, as DNA: TGTGCCAGCAGTGGAGGGACCTCCTATAGCAATCAGCCCCAGCATTTT. The chain links TRBV2 to TRBJ1-5, with TRBD1 as a possible D gene (5 bases). Germline CDR1 is SNHLY and CDR2 is FYNNEI. With 4 bases removed from V and 0 bases from J, the gap between germline ends came to 13 bases. CDR3 length: 16 residues.

The chain uses TRBV12-1 and TRBJ2-2; the table calls TRBD2, which could not be checked here. TRBV12-1 is an annotated pseudogene. The CDR3 loop spans 17 amino acids. CDR3 coding DNA: TGTGCCAGCAGCTTTGAACGCGGGAGGGCCCTCACCGGGGAGCTGTTTTTT. Protein: CASSFERGRALTGELFF.

The CDR3 DNA follows: TGCGCCAGCAGCCAGATTCTAGGCGCTACGCAGTATTTT. Translation gives CASSQILGATQYF. This sequence joins TRBV10-2 and TRBJ2-3; unclear D gene. Trimming removed 6 bases at V and 8 bases at J, with 15 bases between. The V gene's germline CDR1 is WSHSY and CDR2 SAAADI. The CDR3 loop spans 13 amino acids.

This rearrangement joins TRBV5-1 to TRBJ2-7; possible D gene TRBD1, 6 bases. Per the germline V gene, CDR1 is SGHRS and CDR2 is YFSETQ. Trimming stripped 4 bases from V and 0 bases from J, with 11 bases between. The CDR3 has 14 residues. The CDR3 here is CASSGTGHSYEQYF. As DNA, the CDR3 is TGCGCCAGCAGCGGAACGGGACACTCCTACGAGCAGTACTTC.

The table lists this clone with a count of one. The chain recombines TRBV27 with TRBJ2-2; 8 positions agree with TRBD2. CDR1 is MNHEY and CDR2 is SMNVEV in the germline V gene (reference sequence). The CDR3 is made up of 16 amino acids. Trimming took 2 bases from V and 4 from J; bases not matched to a gene: 6. In nucleotides, the CDR3 is TGTGCCAGCAGTTTACTCGCGGGAGGCGGCACCGGGGAGCTGTTTTTT. This sequence encodes CASSLLAGGGTGELFF.

V usage is TRBV18 and J usage is TRBJ2-3; D gene uncertain. V lost 0 bases to trimming and J lost 0 bases, with 4 bases between them. The CDR3 length is 14 residues. Germline V CDR1 and CDR2: KGHSH, LQKENI. The CDR3: CASSPPTSTDTQYF. DNA for the CDR3: TGTGCCAGCTCACCACCAACTAGCACAGATACGCAGTATTTT.

The chain links TRBV10-2 to TRBJ2-1, with 12 nucleotides matching TRBD2. CDR1 is WSHSY, CDR2 SAAADI, per germline. The CDR3 totals 15 residues. J was trimmed by 5 bases and V by 8 bases; bases with no gene match: 7. The CDR3 DNA follows: TGCGCCAGCGACCCAGGACTAGCGGGGAACAATGAGCAGTTCTTC. The encoded protein is CASDPGLAGNNEQFF.

The chain uses TRBV5-5 and TRBJ2-7; TRBD1 matches 9 bases. Germline trimming cut 5 bases from V and 3 bases from J; bases unmatched to any gene: 6. The CDR3 covers 14 residues. CDR1 is SGHKS and CDR2 is YYEKEE in the germline V gene (reference sequence). CDR3 nucleotides: TGTGCCAGCAGGTCGGGACAGGGTATCTACGAGCAGTACTTC. This encodes CASRSGQGIYEQYF.

The chain combines TRBV18 with TRBJ2-7; 10 nucleotides agree with TRBD1. Germline V gene data show CDR1 as KGHSH and CDR2 as LQKENI. After removal of 3 bases from V and 9 bases from J, the junction contained 5 bases not matched to a gene. The CDR3 is made up of 13 amino acids. CDR3: CASSPGQGRGQYF. The CDR3 DNA follows: TGTGCCAGCTCACCGGGACAGGGGCGCGGGCAGTACTTC.

The gene calls are TRBV7-8 and TRBJ2-2; 8 nucleotides align to TRBD1. The germline V gene has CDR1 SGHVS and CDR2 FQNEAQ. Trimming cost V 5 bases and J 4 bases; bases outside gene matches: 9. The CDR3 runs to 16 residues. The CDR3 loop is CASSVSPQGGTGELFF. The CDR3 region has the DNA TGTGCCAGCAGCGTAAGCCCACAGGGGGGCACCGGGGAGCTGTTTTTT.

V usage is TRBV14 and J usage is TRBJ2-7; D may be TRBD1 (6 bases). V lost 5 bases and J lost 0, with 14 bases in between. The CDR3 sequence is 15 residues long. From germline, CDR1 is SGHDN and CDR2 FVKESK. CDR3 DNA: TGTGCCAGCAGCGCGCAGGGGCAGGGCTCCTACGAGCAGTACTTC. Translating gives CASSAQGQGSYEQYF.

Written as DNA, the CDR3 is TGTGCCAGCAGTTCCCCGGGGGGAGGGACAGGGGAGACCCAGTACTTC. It encodes CASSSPGGGTGETQYF. The chain combines TRBV28 with TRBJ2-5; 9 bases agree with TRBD1. V was pared by 4 bases and J by 5 bases, with 11 bases of the junction left unmatched. This CDR3 comprises 16 residues. Per the germline V gene, CDR1 is MDHEN and CDR2 is SYDVKM.

The V call is TRBV28, the J call TRBJ1-1; TRBD1 matches 8 bases. V dropped 5 bases and J dropped 2; count of bases not matched to a gene: 13. Germline V lookup: CDR1 MDHEN, CDR2 SYDVKM. CDR3 length equals 17 residues. This CDR3 reads CASSPPGRGRGNTEAFF. CDR3 coding DNA: TGTGCCAGCAGTCCACCCGGCAGGGGGCGGGGTAACACTGAAGCTTTCTTT.

The chain uses TRBV11-2 and TRBJ2-1, with D maybe TRBD2 (6 bases). Between the trimmed V and J ends, which lost 2 bases and 6 bases, there was a span of 14 bases. Germline CDR1 is SGHAT and CDR2 is FQNNGV. This CDR3 contains 15 residues. CDR3 sequence: CASSLPGLLANEQFF. CDR3 in DNA: TGTGCCAGCAGCTTACCGGGACTTTTGGCCAATGAGCAGTTCTTC.

The chain carries TRBV30 and TRBJ2-1, with 11 bases fitting TRBD2. The germline gives CDR1 GTSNPN, CDR2 SVGIG (reference sequence). V was clipped by 2 bases and J by 4 bases; unmatched bases: 7. This CDR3 has 16 residues. The CDR3 sequence: CAWSSPSGRRYNEQFF. For the CDR3, the DNA is TGTGCCTGGAGTTCCCCTAGCGGGAGGCGGTACAATGAGCAGTTCTTC.

This rearrangement joins TRBV4-3 to TRBJ1-2, with 8 bases matching TRBD1. This CDR3 region has 15 residues. Trimming took 3 bases from V and 6 from J; bases not matched to a gene: 9. The germline V gene has CDR1 LGHNA and CDR2 YSLEER. CDR3: CASSQADRAKDGYTF. CDR3 nucleotides: TGCGCCAGCAGCCAGGCGGACAGGGCCAAGGATGGCTACACCTTC.

The genes are TRBV19 and TRBJ2-6; D remains unclear. From germline, CDR1 is LNHDA and CDR2 SQIVND (reference sequence). This CDR3 has 12 amino acids. Trimming left V 7 bases short and J 0 bases short, with 1 base between. The CDR3 region is CASTSGANVLTF. CDR3 coding DNA: TGTGCCAGTACCTCTGGGGCCAACGTCCTGACTTTC. Combining the CDR3 with reference TRBV19 and TRBJ2-6 gives the whole variable domain DGGITQSPKYLFRKEGQNVTLSCEQNLNHDAMYWYRQDPGQGLRLIYYSQIVNDFQKGDIAEGYSVSREKKESFPLTVTSAQKNPTAFYLCASTSGANVLTFGAGSRLTVL.

This clone is a singleton in its sample. This chain uses TRBV30 with TRBJ2-1; TRBD2 agrees at 12 bases. V shed 5 bases, J shed 10 bases, and the junction held 6 bases outside the gene matches. The CDR3 runs to 13 residues. Germline CDR1 GTSNPN, CDR2 SVGIG (reference sequence). The DNA of the CDR3 is TGTGCCTGGGTCGGACTAGCGGGACGAGAGCAGTTCTTC. As protein: CAWVGLAGREQFF.

V gene TRBV27 combines with J gene TRBJ1-3; no definite D call. Per germline, CDR1 MNHEY and CDR2 SMNVEV (reference sequence). Trimming took 3 bases from V and 4 from J, leaving 7 bases between them. CDR3 length: 13 amino acids. CDR3: CASSFAVGNTIYF. CDR3 bases: TGTGCCAGCAGTTTCGCGGTGGGAAACACCATATATTTT.

This chain links TRBV29-1 with TRBJ2-3; no clear D. CDR3 size: 16 residues. Germline V lookup: CDR1 SQVTM, CDR2 ANQGSEA. V lost 3 bases to trimming and J lost 2 bases, with 18 bases between them. This chain's CDR3 is CSVDKGRRRHTDTQYF. For the CDR3, the DNA is TGCAGCGTTGACAAGGGCAGACGCCGACACACAGATACGCAGTATTTT.

The chain couples TRBV5-1 to TRBJ1-5; 8 positions agree with TRBD1. The germline gives CDR1 SGHRS, CDR2 YFSETQ. The CDR3 sequence is 15 residues long. V trimming: 4 bases; J trimming: 3 bases; junction bases outside the gene matches: 6. The CDR3 sequence: CASSDGQGPNQPQHF. CDR3 bases: TGCGCCAGCAGCGACGGACAGGGACCCAATCAGCCCCAGCATTTT.

In its sample, this clone was seen a few times. Here the CDR3 reads CASGEEFQPQHF. In DNA, the CDR3 is TGTGCCAGCGGCGAGGAATTCCAGCCCCAGCATTTT. J is TRBJ1-5 and V is TRBV27; no definite D call. CDR1 and CDR2 from the germline V gene are MNHEY and SMNVEV (reference sequence). This CDR3 is 12 amino acids long. The V gene lost 8 bases and the J gene lost 7 bases, with 12 bases spanning the gap.

This clone was found once. V gene TRBV30 combines with J gene TRBJ1-4, with D uncertain. V was clipped by 0 bases and J by 0 bases, with 5 bases between them. The CDR3 length is 14 residues. Per germline, CDR1 GTSNPN and CDR2 SVGIG (reference sequence). CDR3: CAWSVRTTNEKLFF. CDR3 coding DNA: TGTGCCTGGAGTGTGCGGACAACTAATGAAAAACTGTTTTTT.

The chain joins TRBV10-1 to TRBJ1-1; D is possibly TRBD1 (5 bases). Germline CDR1 is WNHNN and CDR2 is SYGVQD (reference sequence). The CDR3 is 18 residues long. V lost 6 bases and J 1 base, leaving 24 bases between the germline ends. CDR3 DNA sequence: TGCGCCAGCAGCTACGAACCGACGGGACTCCCTGGGAACACTGAAGCTTTCTTT. It encodes CASSYEPTGLPGNTEAFF.

The chain employs TRBV5-1 and TRBJ2-5; no clear D gene. Trimming removed 0 bases at V and 2 bases at J, with 14 bases between. The CDR3 totals 16 residues. The germline CDR1 and CDR2 sequences are SGHRS and YFSETQ. The CDR3 DNA is TGCGCCAGCAGCTTGGACCCCCCCGTCAGACAAGAGACCCAGTACTTC. Protein: CASSLDPPVRQETQYF. The variable domain in full, with the rest retrieved from reference TRBV5-1 and TRBJ2-5, is KAGVTQTPRYLIKTRGQQVTLSCSPISGHRSVSWYQQTPGQGLQFLFEYFSETQRNKGNFPGRFSGRQFSNSRSEMNVSTLELGDSALYLCASSLDPPVRQETQYFGPGTRLLVL.

V is TRBV27 and J is TRBJ2-7; possibly TRBD1 for D (6 bases). Germline V gene data show CDR1 as MNHEY and CDR2 as SMNVEV (reference sequence). CDR3 size: 14 residues. The ends were cut back, 6 bases at V and 6 bases at J, with 18 bases in the middle. The chain's CDR3 is CASRQGPAWGEQYF. The CDR3 DNA reads TGTGCCAGCAGACAGGGCCCAGCTTGGGGCGAGCAGTACTTC.

This clone has a single count. This chain links TRBV2 with TRBJ1-5; no clear D. Between the trimmed V and J ends, which lost 7 bases and 3 bases, there was a span of 10 bases. This CDR3 has 13 amino acids. Per the germline V gene, CDR1 is SNHLY and CDR2 is FYNNEI. The CDR3 reads CASTEGNNQPQHF. CDR3 DNA sequence: TGTGCCAGCACCGAGGGAAACAATCAGCCCCAGCATTTT.